This T cell receptor (beta chain) was sequenced for a study of T cells in tuberculosis. This CDR3 is 14 amino acids long. Trimming took 5 bases from V and 1 from J, leaving 9 bases between them. Germline lookup yields CDR1 MNHNS and CDR2 SASEGT. Method: immunoSEQ multiplex PCR; TCRdb's copy keeps in-frame clones and lacks some. This sample yields 24,000 or so clones, of which about 95% are seen a single time; about 8.6% belongs to the top ten. The chain carries TRBV6-1 and TRBJ1-5; possibly TRBD1 for D (6 bases). The sequence was obtained from a donor aged 5-35 years with latent tuberculosis or without tuberculosis infection. Input material: PBMCs. The CDR3 bases are TGTGCCAGCAGTCAGGACAGAAGCAATCAGCCCCAGCATTTT. Protein: CASSQDRSNQPQHF.